The T cell receptor beta chain under discussion was sequenced for a study of blood T cells in healthy people across ages. Findings and limits, study-wide: Comparison with aged donors showed that long-lived donors had more naive CD4+ cells and higher diversity. Using unsorted PBMCs precluded a conclusive naive versus antigen-experienced comparison.

Germline CDR1 and CDR2: MNHEY and SVGEGT. The CDR3 consists of 13 residues. The V end was cut by 8 bases, the J end by 3 bases, with 14 bases between. This clonotype was found many times. Its antigen is undetermined. The use of a sample-barcoded 5' primer and a J-beta primer mix characterized a second PCR of 7 to 11 cycles. TCRdb called the 5' RACE reads again in MiXCR, with one record for every CDR3 protein. The repertoire holds approximately 800,000 distinct CDR3 sequences, with 35% to 40% as singletons. All donors came from Russia, were Caucasian and healthy, and spanned ages roughly 6 to 95. Isolating PBMCs gave at least 6 million of these cells per sample.

The sample consisted of blood. The sequence came from a man younger than 30 in good health. The rearrangement links TRBV6-2 or TRBV6-3 to TRBJ2-7; D call uncertain. The CDR3: CASAPSTYYEQYF. CDR3 coding DNA: TGTGCCAGCGCCCCATCGACCTACTACGAGCAGTACTTC.